This T cell receptor beta chain was recorded in a study of T cells after yellow fever vaccination. From germline, CDR1 is SGHTA and CDR2 FQGNSA. This CDR3 comprises 17 residues. Trimming removed 3 bases from V and 3 bases from J; junction bases left unmatched: 11. TCRdb re-called the 5' RACE reads through MiXCR, storing one row per CDR3 protein. Here the sample spans hundreds of thousands of distinct CDR3 sequences, 8% to 10% being singletons. This receptor was identified in a man aged 18-30 years who received the YFV17D yellow fever vaccine. The chain employs TRBV7-2 and TRBJ1-5; 7 positions match TRBD1. Sequencing used PBMCs, obtained on the day of the first yellow fever vaccination. The CDR3 sequence is CASSLTPGGEVNQPQHF. The DNA of the CDR3 is TGTGCCAGCAGCTTGACGCCAGGGGGAGAGGTCAATCAGCCCCAGCATTTT. The variable domain in full, completed from reference TRBV7-2 and TRBJ1-5, reads GAGVSQSPSNKVTEKGKDVELRCDPISGHTALYWYRQSLGQGLEFLIYFQGNSAPDKSGLPSDRFSAERTGGSVSTLTIQRTQQEDSAVYLCASSLTPGGEVNQPQHFGDGTRLSIL.